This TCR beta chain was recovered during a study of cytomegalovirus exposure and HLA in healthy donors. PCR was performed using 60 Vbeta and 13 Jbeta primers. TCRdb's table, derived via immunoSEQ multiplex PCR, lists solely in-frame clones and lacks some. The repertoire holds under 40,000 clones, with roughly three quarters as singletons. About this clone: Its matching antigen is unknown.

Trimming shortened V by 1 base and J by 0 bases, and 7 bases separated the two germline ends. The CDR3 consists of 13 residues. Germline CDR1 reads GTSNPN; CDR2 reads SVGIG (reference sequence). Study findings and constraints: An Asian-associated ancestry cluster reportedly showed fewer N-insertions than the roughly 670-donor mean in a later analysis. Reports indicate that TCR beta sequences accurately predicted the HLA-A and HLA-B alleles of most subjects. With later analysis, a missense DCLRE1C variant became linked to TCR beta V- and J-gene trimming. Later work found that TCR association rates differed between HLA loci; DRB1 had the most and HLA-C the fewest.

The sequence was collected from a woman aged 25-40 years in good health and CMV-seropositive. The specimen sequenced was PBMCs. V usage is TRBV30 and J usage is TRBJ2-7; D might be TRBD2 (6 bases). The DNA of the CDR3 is TGTGCCTGGAGTGGGGGGGACTCCTACGAGCAGTACTTC. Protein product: CAWSGGDSYEQYF. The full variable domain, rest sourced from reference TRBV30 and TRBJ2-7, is SQTIHQWPATLVQPVGSPLSLECTVEGTSNPNLYWYRQAAGRGLQLLFYSVGIGQISSEVPQNLSASRPQDRQFILSSKKLLLSDSGFYLCAWSGGDSYEQYFGPGTRLTVT.